This is a list of T cell receptor beta chains from one sample in a study of T cells in Graves' hyperthyroidism and ophthalmopathy. MiXCR was run by TCRdb on the multiplex PCR reads, yielding one entry per CDR3 protein. The sample lists about 640,000 distinct CDR3 sequences, about 15% occurring once. Sequencing used blood. Receptors originate from a woman aged 45 to 65 with Graves' ophthalmopathy. The CDR3 runs from the conserved cysteine through the conserved F or W. The D gene is left open where the match is weak. Size is stated for part of the rows, as once, few or many counts, or as a class when the clone is expanded.

j_gene: TRBJ1-3
v_gene: TRBV10-3
d_gene: NA
abundance: many
CDR3nt: TGTGCCATCAGTCCCGGGACATTAGGAACCACCATATATTTT
CDR3aa: CAISPGTLGTTIYF

j_gene: TRBJ1-4
v_gene: TRBV19
d_gene: NA
abundance: few
CDR3nt: TGTGCCAGCACCGACGGCTCTAATGAAAAACTGTTTTTT
CDR3aa: CASTDGSNEKLFF

j_gene: TRBJ2-2
v_gene: TRBV10-3
d_gene: NA
abundance: few
CDR3nt: TGTGCCATCAGTGAGTCAGGGGCCATGAACACCGGGGAGCTGTTTTTT
CDR3aa: CAISESGAMNTGELFF

j_gene: TRBJ2-6
v_gene: TRBV5-1
d_gene: TRBD1
abundance: NA
CDR3nt: TGCGCCAGCAGCTCCCACCCCACAGGGGCCTCTGGGGCCAACGTCCTGACTTTC
CDR3aa: CASSSHPTGASGANVLTF

j_gene: TRBJ2-5
v_gene: TRBV11-2
d_gene: NA
abundance: NA
CDR3nt: TGTGCCAGCACCGGAACTCCTAAGTCAGACGGAGAAGAGACCCAGTACTTC
CDR3aa: CASTGTPKSDGEETQYF

j_gene: TRBJ2-1
v_gene: TRBV7-8
d_gene: TRBD2
abundance: many
CDR3nt: TGTGCCAGCAGCCGGGAGGTGACTAGCGGGGGATCCTTCTACAATGAGCAGTTCTTC
CDR3aa: CASSREVTSGGSFYNEQFF

j_gene: TRBJ2-1
v_gene: TRBV20-1
d_gene: TRBD2
abundance: many
CDR3nt: TGCAGTGCTATACTAGCGGGGGATGACAATGAGCAGTTCTTC
CDR3aa: CSAILAGDDNEQFF

j_gene: TRBJ1-3
v_gene: TRBV28
d_gene: TRBD1
abundance: NA
CDR3nt: TGTGCCAGCAGTCTCAGGGGGCTGGAGGGAAACACCATATATTTT
CDR3aa: CASSLRGLEGNTIYF

j_gene: TRBJ2-1
v_gene: TRBV20-1
d_gene: TRBD1
abundance: many
CDR3nt: TGCAGTGCTAGAGCGGACCCAGGACAGGGTTTAGTGTACAATGAGCAGTTCTTC
CDR3aa: CSARADPGQGLVYNEQFF

j_gene: TRBJ2-7
v_gene: TRBV5-4
d_gene: NA
abundance: NA
CDR3nt: TGTGCCAGCAGCTTGCGGGGGCTACCCTACGAGCAGTGCTTC
CDR3aa: CASSLRGLPYEQCF

j_gene: TRBJ2-3
v_gene: TRBV27
d_gene: NA
abundance: NA
CDR3nt: TGTGCCAGCAGTTTGGGCTATACCACAGATACGCAGTATTTT
CDR3aa: CASSLGYTTDTQYF

j_gene: TRBJ2-7
v_gene: TRBV2
d_gene: NA
abundance: many
CDR3nt: TGTGCCAGCATGGGGGACGCCTACGAGCAGTACTTC
CDR3aa: CASMGDAYEQYF

j_gene: TRBJ2-5
v_gene: TRBV27
d_gene: TRBD1
abundance: many
CDR3nt: TGTGCCAGCAGTTTTCTCGGGACAGGGGGCGGAGAGACCCAGTACTTC
CDR3aa: CASSFLGTGGGETQYF

j_gene: TRBJ2-5
v_gene: TRBV11-3
d_gene: TRBD2
abundance: many
CDR3nt: TGTGCCAGCAGCTTACGGAGCGGGAGTCGAGAGACCCAGTACTTC
CDR3aa: CASSLRSGSRETQYF